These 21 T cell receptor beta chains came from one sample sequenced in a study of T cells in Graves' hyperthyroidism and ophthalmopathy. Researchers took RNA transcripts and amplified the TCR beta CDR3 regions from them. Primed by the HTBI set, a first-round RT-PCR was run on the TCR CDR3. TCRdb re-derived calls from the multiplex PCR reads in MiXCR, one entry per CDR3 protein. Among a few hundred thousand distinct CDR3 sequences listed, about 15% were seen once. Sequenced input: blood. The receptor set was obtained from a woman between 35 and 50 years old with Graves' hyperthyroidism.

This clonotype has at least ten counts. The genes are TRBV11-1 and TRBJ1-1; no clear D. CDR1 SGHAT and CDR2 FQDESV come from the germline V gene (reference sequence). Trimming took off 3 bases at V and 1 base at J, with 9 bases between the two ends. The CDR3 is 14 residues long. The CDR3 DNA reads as TGTGCCAGCAGCTTCGGGGAGCCGAACACTGAAGCTTTCTTT. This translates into CASSFGEPNTEAFF.

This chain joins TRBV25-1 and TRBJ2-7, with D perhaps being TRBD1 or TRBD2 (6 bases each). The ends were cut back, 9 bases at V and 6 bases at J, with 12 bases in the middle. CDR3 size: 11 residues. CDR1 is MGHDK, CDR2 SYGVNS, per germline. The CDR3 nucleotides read TGTGCCAGTAGAGGGGGGAGCGAGCAGTACTTC. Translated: CASRGGSEQYF.

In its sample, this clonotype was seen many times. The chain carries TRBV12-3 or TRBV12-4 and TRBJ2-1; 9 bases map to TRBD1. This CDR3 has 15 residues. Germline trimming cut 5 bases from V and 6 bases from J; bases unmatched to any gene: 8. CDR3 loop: CASSLGQGYGNEQFF. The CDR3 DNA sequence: TGTGCCAGCAGTCTGGGACAGGGATATGGCAATGAGCAGTTCTTC.

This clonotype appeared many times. CDR3 bases: TGTGCCAGCATACCCCGCGGACTAGCGGGAGGTGCCTACAATGAGCAGTTCTTC. Protein product: CASIPRGLAGGAYNEQFF. The J gene is TRBJ2-1, the V gene TRBV28; 14 bases line up with TRBD2. The CDR3 length is 18 residues. With V trimmed by 7 bases and J by 2 bases, 10 bases remained unmatched. From germline, CDR1 is MDHEN and CDR2 SYDVKM.

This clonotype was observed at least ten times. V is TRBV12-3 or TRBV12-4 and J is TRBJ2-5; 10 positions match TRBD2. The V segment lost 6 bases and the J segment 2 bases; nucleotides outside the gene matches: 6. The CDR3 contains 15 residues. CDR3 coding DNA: TGTGCCAGCAGCCTGACTAGCGGGCTTCAAGAGACCCAGTACTTC. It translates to CASSLTSGLQETQYF.

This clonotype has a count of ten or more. Written as DNA, the CDR3 is TGTGCCAGCAGCCTTTTTTCTTTTTTCATGAACACTGAAGCTTTCTTT. Translating gives CASSLFSFFMNTEAFF. This chain connects TRBV14 to TRBJ1-1; D not resolved. CDR1 is SGHDN and CDR2 is FVKESK in the germline V gene. V gave up 4 bases and J gave up 0 bases, with 15 bases separating them. The CDR3 spans 16 residues.

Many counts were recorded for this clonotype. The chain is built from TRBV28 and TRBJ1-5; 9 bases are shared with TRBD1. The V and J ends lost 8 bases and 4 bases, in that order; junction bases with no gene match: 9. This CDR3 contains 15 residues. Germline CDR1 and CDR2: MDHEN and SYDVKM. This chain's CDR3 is CASVRLDRGNQPQHF. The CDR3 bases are TGTGCCAGCGTTCGCCTCGACAGGGGGAATCAGCCCCAGCATTTT.

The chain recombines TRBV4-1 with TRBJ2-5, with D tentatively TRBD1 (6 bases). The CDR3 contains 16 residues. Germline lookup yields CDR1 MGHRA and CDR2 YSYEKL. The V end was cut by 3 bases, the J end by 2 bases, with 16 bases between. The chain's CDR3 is CASSQGHPTGQETQYF. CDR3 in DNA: TGCGCCAGCAGCCAGGGACACCCCACGGGGCAAGAGACCCAGTACTTC.

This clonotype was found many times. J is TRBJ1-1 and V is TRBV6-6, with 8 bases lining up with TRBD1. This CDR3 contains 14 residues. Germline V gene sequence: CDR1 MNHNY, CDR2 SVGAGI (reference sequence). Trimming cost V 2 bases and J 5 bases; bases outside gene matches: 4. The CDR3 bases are TGTGCCAGCAGTTACGGCAGGGGGCAAACTGAAGCTTTCTTT. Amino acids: CASSYGRGQTEAFF.

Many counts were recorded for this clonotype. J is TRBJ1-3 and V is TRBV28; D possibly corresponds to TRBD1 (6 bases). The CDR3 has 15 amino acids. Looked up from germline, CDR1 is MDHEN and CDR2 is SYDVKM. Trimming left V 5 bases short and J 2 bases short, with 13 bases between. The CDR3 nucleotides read TGTGCCAGCAGTCTGCTTGGGGGGCCTGGAAACACCATATATTTT. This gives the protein CASSLLGGPGNTIYF. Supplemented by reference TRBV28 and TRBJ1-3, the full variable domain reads DVKVTQSSRYLVKRTGEKVFLECVQDMDHENMFWYRQDPGLGLRLIYFSYDVKMKEKGDIPEGYSVSREKKERFSLILESASTNQTSMYLCASSLLGGPGNTIYFGEGSWLTVV.

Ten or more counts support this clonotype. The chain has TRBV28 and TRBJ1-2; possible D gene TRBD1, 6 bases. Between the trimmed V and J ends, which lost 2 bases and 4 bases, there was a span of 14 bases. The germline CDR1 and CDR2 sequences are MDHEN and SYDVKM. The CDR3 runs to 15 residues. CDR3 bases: TGTGCCAGCAGTTTACGGGGGGCGCTTTCCTATGGCTACACCTTC. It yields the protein CASSLRGALSYGYTF.

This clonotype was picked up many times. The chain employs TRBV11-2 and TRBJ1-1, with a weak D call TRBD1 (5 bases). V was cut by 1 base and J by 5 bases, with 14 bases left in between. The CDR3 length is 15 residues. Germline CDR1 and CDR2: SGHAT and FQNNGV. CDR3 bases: TGTGCCAGCAGCTTAGCCCCGGGGGGGGGGACTGAAGCTTTCTTT. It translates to CASSLAPGGGTEAFF.

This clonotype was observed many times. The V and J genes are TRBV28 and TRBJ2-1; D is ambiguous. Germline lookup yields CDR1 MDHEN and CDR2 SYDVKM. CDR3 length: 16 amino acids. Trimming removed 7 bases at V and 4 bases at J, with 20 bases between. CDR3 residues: CASTKEGSSPYNEQFF. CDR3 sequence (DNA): TGTGCCAGCACCAAAGAAGGGTCCTCCCCTTACAATGAGCAGTTCTTC.

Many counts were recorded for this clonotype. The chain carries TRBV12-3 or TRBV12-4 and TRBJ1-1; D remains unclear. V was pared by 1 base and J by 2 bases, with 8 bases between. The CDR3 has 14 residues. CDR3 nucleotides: TGTGCCAGCAGTTTAGGGCAGGTCAACACTGAAGCTTTCTTT. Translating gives CASSLGQVNTEAFF.

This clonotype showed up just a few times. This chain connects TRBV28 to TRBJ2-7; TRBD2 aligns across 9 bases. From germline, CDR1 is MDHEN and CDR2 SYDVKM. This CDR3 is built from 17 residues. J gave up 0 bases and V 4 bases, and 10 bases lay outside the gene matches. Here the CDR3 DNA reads TGTGCCAGCAGTTCACAGGGTGGTAGCGGGGGCTCCTACGAGCAGTACTTC. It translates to CASSSQGGSGGSYEQYF.

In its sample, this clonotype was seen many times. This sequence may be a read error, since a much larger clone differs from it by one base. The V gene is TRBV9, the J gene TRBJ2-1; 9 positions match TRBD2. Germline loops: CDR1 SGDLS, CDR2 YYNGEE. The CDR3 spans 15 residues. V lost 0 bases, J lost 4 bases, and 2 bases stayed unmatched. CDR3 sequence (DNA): TGTGCCAGCAGCGTAGGACTAGCGGAGTACAATGAGCAGTTCTTC. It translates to CASSVGLAEYNEQFF.

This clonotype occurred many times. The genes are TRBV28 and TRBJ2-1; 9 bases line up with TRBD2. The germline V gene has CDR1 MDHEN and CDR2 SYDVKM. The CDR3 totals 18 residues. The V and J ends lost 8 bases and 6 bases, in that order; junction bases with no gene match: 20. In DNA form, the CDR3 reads TGTGCCAGCGCCCGCGGGGGGGGGGGTAGGTTTGAGAGCAATGAGCAGTTCTTC. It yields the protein CASARGGGGRFESNEQFF.

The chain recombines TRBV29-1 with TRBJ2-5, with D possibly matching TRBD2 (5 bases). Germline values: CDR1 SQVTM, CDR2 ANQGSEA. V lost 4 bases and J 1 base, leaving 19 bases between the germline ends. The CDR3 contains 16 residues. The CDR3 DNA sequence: TGCAGCGTTGGGTGGACGGCGTCGGGGTCCCAAGAGACCCAGTACTTC. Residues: CSVGWTASGSQETQYF.

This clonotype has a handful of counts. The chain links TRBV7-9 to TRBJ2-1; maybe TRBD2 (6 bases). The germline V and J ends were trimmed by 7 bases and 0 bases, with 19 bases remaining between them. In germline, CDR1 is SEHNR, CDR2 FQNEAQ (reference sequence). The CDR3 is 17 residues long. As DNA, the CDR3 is TGTGCCAGCATCAGCCTCCGGGACTGGCGCTCCTACAATGAGCAGTTCTTC. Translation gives CASISLRDWRSYNEQFF.

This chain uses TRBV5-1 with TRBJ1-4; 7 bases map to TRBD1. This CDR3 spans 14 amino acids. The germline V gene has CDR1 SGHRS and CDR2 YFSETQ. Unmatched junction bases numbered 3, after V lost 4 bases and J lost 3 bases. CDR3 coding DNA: TGCGCCAGCAGCGCCGGGACAGCTAATGAAAAACTGTTTTTT. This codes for CASSAGTANEKLFF.

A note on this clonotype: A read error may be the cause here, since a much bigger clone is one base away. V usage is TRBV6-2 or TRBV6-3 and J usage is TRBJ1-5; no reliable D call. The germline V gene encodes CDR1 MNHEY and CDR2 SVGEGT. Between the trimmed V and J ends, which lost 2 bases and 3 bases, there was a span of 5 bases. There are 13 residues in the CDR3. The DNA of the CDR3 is TGTGCCAGCAGTTACGATAACAATCAGCCCCAGCATTTT. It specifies CASSYDNNQPQHF.